This TCR beta chain was observed in a study of blood T cell repertoires in COVID-19. Study at large: Spain, Italy and the United States supplied samples that represented acute and convalescent COVID-19.

Under the authors' procedure: Estimated nucleated cell counts came from reference gene primer amplification. The repertoire was sequenced with immunoSEQ multiplex PCR; TCRdb's copy has only in-frame clones and lacks some. Clone size and V and J calls were adopted from that table, with D and trimming inferred from the DNA. The sample lists 230,000 or so clones; roughly 80% were seen once. The germline gives CDR1 MDHEN, CDR2 SYDVKM. V lost 5 bases and J lost 3; bases outside the gene matches: 8. This CDR3 contains 15 residues. Sequencing was performed on peripheral blood. This TCR came from a human donor in a cohort sampled during active COVID-19. The chain couples TRBV28 to TRBJ1-1, with 8 positions matching TRBD1. The CDR3 loop is CASSPQTGEDTEAFF. The CDR3 nucleotides are TGTGCCAGCAGTCCCCAGACAGGGGAGGACACTGAAGCTTTCTTT. The variable domain in full, completed from reference TRBV28 and TRBJ1-1, reads DVKVTQSSRYLVKRTGEKVFLECVQDMDHENMFWYRQDPGLGLRLIYFSYDVKMKEKGDIPEGYSVSREKKERFSLILESASTNQTSMYLCASSPQTGEDTEAFFGQGTRLTVV.